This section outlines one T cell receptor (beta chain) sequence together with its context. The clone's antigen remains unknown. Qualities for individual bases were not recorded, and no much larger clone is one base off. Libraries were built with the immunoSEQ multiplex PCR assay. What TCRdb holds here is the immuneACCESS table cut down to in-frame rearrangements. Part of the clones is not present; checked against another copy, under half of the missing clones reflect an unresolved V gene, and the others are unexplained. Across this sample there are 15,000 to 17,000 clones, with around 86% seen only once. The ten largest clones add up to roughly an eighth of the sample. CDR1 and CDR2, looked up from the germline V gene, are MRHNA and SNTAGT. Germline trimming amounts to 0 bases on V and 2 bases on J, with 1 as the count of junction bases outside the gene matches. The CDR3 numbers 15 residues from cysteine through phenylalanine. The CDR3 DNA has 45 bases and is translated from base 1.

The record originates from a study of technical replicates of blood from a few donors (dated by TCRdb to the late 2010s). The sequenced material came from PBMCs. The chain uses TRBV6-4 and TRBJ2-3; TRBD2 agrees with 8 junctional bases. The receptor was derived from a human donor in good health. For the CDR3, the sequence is CASSDSAGATDTQYF. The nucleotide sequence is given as TGTGCCAGCAGTGACTCAGCGGGAGCCACAGATACGCAGTATTTT.